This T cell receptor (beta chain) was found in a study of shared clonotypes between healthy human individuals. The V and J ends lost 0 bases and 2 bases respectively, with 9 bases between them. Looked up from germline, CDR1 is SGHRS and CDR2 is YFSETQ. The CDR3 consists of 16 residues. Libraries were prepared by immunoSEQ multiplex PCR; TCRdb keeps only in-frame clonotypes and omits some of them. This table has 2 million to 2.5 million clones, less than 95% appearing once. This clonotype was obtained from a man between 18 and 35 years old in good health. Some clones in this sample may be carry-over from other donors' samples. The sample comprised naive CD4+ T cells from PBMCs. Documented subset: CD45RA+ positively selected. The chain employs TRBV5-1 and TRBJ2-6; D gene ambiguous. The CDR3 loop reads CASSLESTAGANVLTF. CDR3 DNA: TGCGCCAGCAGCTTGGAGTCAACCGCTGGGGCCAACGTCCTGACTTTC.